Shown below are 10 T cell receptor beta chains from a single sample sequenced in a study of T-cell reconstitution after alpha-beta-depleted transplantation in children (dated by TCRdb to 2016 to 2018). The method was PCR. The data were produced on an Illumina HiSeq 2500. TCR libraries were prepared with molecular barcoding, using unique molecular identifiers to normalize TCRbeta repertoire quantification. TCRdb ran its own pipeline on the public reads, namely fastp trimming at Q25 and MiXCR clone calling, and kept in-frame beta chains. Rows are combined by CDR3 protein, so each entry shows the most common genes and DNA. This sample comprises 450,000 to 550,000 distinct CDR3 sequences, over 9.5% of them detected only once. The ten largest clones represent 12% to 15% of the sample. This specimen's treatment or condition label, interpreted: allogeneic hematopoietic cell transplantation with graft depleted of TCRalphabeta T cells and CD19 B cells.

The source material was PBMCs, mostly from graft donor cells, sampled 180 days after TCRalphabeta/CD19-depleted stem cell transplant. These receptor sequences come from a female patient between 2 and 10 years old who had a stem cell transplant for aplastic anemia, so the T cells may come from the graft donor.

J is TRBJ2-2 and V is TRBV7-9, with D possibly matching TRBD1 (6 bases). Germline V gene sequence: CDR1 SEHNR, CDR2 FQNEAQ (reference sequence). The V gene lost 3 bases and the J gene lost 7 bases, with 18 bases spanning the gap. The CDR3 has 16 residues. DNA of the CDR3: TGTGCCAGCAGCTTGCGGGCAGGGGTCGTTATCGGGGAGCTGTTTTTT. Amino acid sequence: CASSLRAGVVIGELFF.

This clonotype was found a few times. J is TRBJ2-7 and V is TRBV11-1; TRBD2 matches at 7 bases. CDR3 length: 20 amino acids. V dropped 5 bases and J dropped 4; count of bases not matched to a gene: 26. CDR1 and CDR2 from the germline V gene are SGHAT and FQDESV (reference sequence). CDR3 nucleotide sequence: TGTGCCAGCAGCCCCCCCATTTACCGGGCTAGCGGACCCCTTATGTACGAGCAGTACTTC. Encoded protein: CASSPPIYRASGPLMYEQYF. The full variable domain, in which reference TRBV11-1 and TRBJ2-7 provide the parts outside the CDR3, is EAEVAQSPRYKITEKSQAVAFWCDPISGHATLYWYRQILGQGPELLVQFQDESVVDDSQLPKDRFSAERLKGVDSTLKIQPAELGDSAMYLCASSPPIYRASGPLMYEQYFGPGTRLTVT.

This clonotype was counted a few times. The chain recombines TRBV5-1 with TRBJ2-7; TRBD1 matches at 12 bases. The CDR3 has 18 amino acids. Germline lookup yields CDR1 SGHRS and CDR2 YFSETQ. Trimming at V came to 7 bases and at J to 3 bases, leaving 17 bases not matched to a gene. CDR3 nucleotide sequence: TGCGCCAGCTACTCCGGGACAGGGGGCCGTTTACTATACTACGAGCAGTACGTC. This gives the protein CASYSGTGGRLLYYEQYV.

This clonotype was counted once. V and J are TRBV7-6 and TRBJ2-5; D may be TRBD2 (5 bases). The V and J ends lost 3 bases and 4 bases respectively, with 12 bases between them. The CDR3 has 14 amino acids. Per the germline V gene, CDR1 is SGHVS and CDR2 is FNYEAQ. The CDR3 sequence is CASSFLGLLETQYF. The CDR3 bases are TGTGCCAGCAGCTTCCTAGGACTCCTAGAGACCCAGTACTTC.

This clonotype was detected many times. The chain links TRBV28 to TRBJ2-3, with unresolved D. Trimming pared 4 bases from V and 0 bases from J, leaving 8 bases between. Per germline, CDR1 MDHEN and CDR2 SYDVKM. The CDR3 is 14 amino acids. CDR3 in amino acids: CASSSSSSTDTQYF. CDR3 sequence (DNA): TGTGCCAGCAGTTCCAGCTCTAGCACAGATACGCAGTATTTT.

The gene calls are TRBV7-9 and TRBJ2-1, with TRBD2 identical over 9 bases. After removal of 2 bases from V and 7 bases from J, the junction contained 6 bases not matched to a gene. The CDR3 has 15 amino acids. CDR1 is SEHNR and CDR2 is FQNEAQ in the germline V gene (reference sequence). The CDR3 coding sequence is TGTGCCAGCAGCTTAATATACGCGGGAGGGAATGAGCAGTTCTTC. Its protein is CASSLIYAGGNEQFF.

There are a few counts of this clonotype. The genes are TRBV29-1 and TRBJ2-5; 8 nucleotides align to TRBD1. V was pared by 2 bases and J by 5 bases, with 7 bases of the junction left unmatched. This CDR3 is built from 14 residues. In germline, CDR1 is SQVTM, CDR2 ANQGSEA. CDR3 protein: CSVEPTGVWETQYF. CDR3 in DNA: TGCAGCGTTGAACCGACAGGGGTGTGGGAGACCCAGTACTTC. The full variable domain, completed using reference TRBV29-1 and TRBJ2-5, is SAVISQKPSRDICQRGTSLTIQCQVDSQVTMMFWYRQQPGQSLTLIATANQGSEATYESGFVIDKFPISRPNLTFSTLTVSNMSPEDSSIYLCSVEPTGVWETQYFGPGTRLLVL.

This clonotype was counted only a few times. V is TRBV7-8 and J is TRBJ2-5, with D possibly TRBD2 on 5 matching bases. CDR3 length: 16 amino acids. V lost 0 bases to trimming and J lost 7 bases, with 18 bases between them. Germline V gene data show CDR1 as SGHVS and CDR2 as FQNEAQ. The CDR3 coding sequence is TGTGCCAGCAGCTTAGCGCTAATGAGGGCTGAGGGGACCCAGTACTTC. It codes for CASSLALMRAEGTQYF. Full variable domain (remainder filled in from reference TRBV7-8 and TRBJ2-5): GAGVSQSPRYKVAKRGQDVALRCDPISGHVSLFWYQQALGQGPEFLTYFQNEAQLDKSGLPSDRFFAERPEGSVSTLKIQRTQQEDSAVYLCASSLALMRAEGTQYFGPGTRLLVL.

In its sample, this clonotype was seen a few times. V gene TRBV29-1 combines with J gene TRBJ1-1, with D tentatively TRBD1 (6 bases). Germline-derived CDR1 and CDR2 are SQVTM and ANQGSEA. This CDR3 spans 16 amino acids. The V and J ends lost 6 bases and 0 bases respectively, with 20 bases between them. The CDR3 spells CSVGVFSGAMNTEAFF. CDR3 nucleotides: TGCAGCGTCGGGGTCTTCTCAGGGGCAATGAACACTGAAGCTTTCTTT.

This clonotype was seen a few times. This chain connects TRBV5-6 to TRBJ2-1, with D perhaps TRBD1 or TRBD2 (5 bases each). The germline V gene has CDR1 SGHDT and CDR2 YYEEEE. This CDR3 spans 16 amino acids. Trimming removed 4 bases at V and 2 bases at J, with 16 bases between. The CDR3 protein is CASSTYPGTTYNEQFF. The CDR3 DNA sequence: TGTGCCAGCAGCACCTACCCCGGGACCACCTACAATGAGCAGTTCTTC. The whole variable domain, remainder taken from reference TRBV5-6 and TRBJ2-1, is DAGVTQSPTHLIKTRGQQVTLRCSPKSGHDTVSWYQQALGQGPQFIFQYYEEEERQRGNFPDRFSGHQFPNYSSELNVNALLLGDSALYLCASSTYPGTTYNEQFFGPGTRLTVL.